The rows below give T cell receptor beta chains drawn from one sample of a study of blood T cells in healthy people across ages. TCRdb reprocessed the 5' RACE reads via MiXCR and lists one record per CDR3 protein. The table records 920,000 or so distinct CDR3 sequences, less than 50% of them present only once. The source material was blood. The receptors were sampled from a woman aged 60 to 75 in good health. CDR3s leave out the opening cysteine and the closing phenylalanine or tryptophan.

V: TRBV5-1; J: TRBJ2-1; CDR3: ASSLRREHEQF
V: TRBV6-5; J: TRBJ2-5; CDR3: ASSYIDRGAETQY
V: TRBV5-1; J: TRBJ1-4; CDR3: ASSPGGVKNEKLF
V: TRBV6-2/TRBV6-3; J: TRBJ1-2; CDR3: ASSYPETGSGYT
V: TRBV6-1; J: TRBJ2-5; CDR3: ASSGWGLAGDLGETQY
V: TRBV11-2; J: TRBJ1-4; CDR3: ASSLDRAASNEKLF
V: TRBV5-6; J: TRBJ1-2; CDR3: ASRTDRGYGYT
V: TRBV9; J: TRBJ2-1; CDR3: TSSELAAARGYNEQF
V: TRBV27; J: TRBJ2-7; CDR3: ASSDFHNEQY
V: TRBV7-9; J: TRBJ2-5; CDR3: ASSAPVGGQETQY
V: TRBV6-2/TRBV6-3; J: TRBJ2-1; CDR3: ASALTSGRGEQF
V: TRBV5-1; J: TRBJ2-7; CDR3: ASSSGQPPYEQY
V: TRBV29-1; J: TRBJ2-3; CDR3: SAGPTGTDTQY
V: TRBV29-1; J: TRBJ2-7; CDR3: SVGGGAPYEQY
V: TRBV2; J: TRBJ2-3; CDR3: ASTREWDTDTQY
V: TRBV24-1; J: TRBJ2-1; CDR3: ATSGRGLSGSSYNEQF
V: TRBV9; J: TRBJ2-5; CDR3: ASSRSLPRGTQY
V: TRBV4-2; J: TRBJ2-1; CDR3: ASNPGGEQF
V: TRBV30; J: TRBJ2-1; CDR3: GYNEQF
V: TRBV6-2/TRBV6-3; J: TRBJ2-1; CDR3: ASSYGTSGVGYEQF
V: TRBV12-3/TRBV12-4; J: TRBJ2-6; CDR3: ASSGVGGSPPTNVLT
V: TRBV5-1; J: TRBJ2-3; CDR3: ASSLAPLLRDNADTQY
V: TRBV12-3/TRBV12-4; J: TRBJ2-7; CDR3: ASRQGSTYEQY
V: TRBV11-1; J: TRBJ2-3; CDR3: ASSRDLRSDTQY
V: TRBV6-6; J: TRBJ2-1; CDR3: ASSYKEVHNEQF
V: TRBV28; J: TRBJ1-2; CDR3: ASSSGRGYGYT
V: TRBV13; J: TRBJ2-7; CDR3: ASSFTNSYEQY
V: TRBV5-6; J: TRBJ1-5; CDR3: ASSPGAGNQPQH
V: TRBV5-1; J: TRBJ2-1; CDR3: ASRTGIVNEQF
V: TRBV20-1; J: TRBJ2-7; CDR3: SAEEIQGRAGFDEQY
V: TRBV18; J: TRBJ2-6; CDR3: ASSYQIPISGANVLT
V: TRBV29-1; J: TRBJ2-1; CDR3: SVEALPGASYNEQF
V: TRBV9; J: TRBJ1-4; CDR3: ASSLSRTATNEKLF
V: TRBV29-1; J: TRBJ2-3; CDR3: STPGQDTDTQY
V: TRBV20-1; J: TRBJ2-5; CDR3: SAPRLYPQETQY
V: TRBV27; J: TRBJ2-3; CDR3: ASSPGTGARDTQY
V: TRBV7-9; J: TRBJ2-7; CDR3: ASSHRDRVYEQY
V: TRBV11-1; J: TRBJ2-3; CDR3: ASSKPGTDTQY
V: TRBV5-7; J: TRBJ2-7; CDR3: ANSPGLDRYEQY
V: TRBV12-3/TRBV12-4; J: TRBJ1-4; CDR3: ASTSWGGLGEKLF
V: TRBV20-1; J: TRBJ1-4; CDR3: GARGDEKLF